Listed below are T cell receptor beta chains from one sample, sequenced in a study of human T cells and chemical hapten exposure. TCRdb reprocessed the RACE reads with MiXCR, giving one entry per CDR3 protein. The sample consists of under 75,000 distinct CDR3 sequences, 8.5% of them appearing once. Material: whole blood, obtained in connection with sensitization to the hapten diphenylcyclopropenone (DPC). These receptors were collected from a woman aged 45-60 years with alopecia areata. Some clones in this sample may be carry-over from other donors' samples. Both conserved end residues are part of each CDR3. D genes are given only for firm matches. Some rows mark clone size as missing; the rest say once, few, many or name a class of expanded clone.

D,J,V,size,CDR3,DNA
TRBD2,TRBJ2-3,TRBV6-6,NA,CASSYGRVTDTQYF,TGTGCCAGCAGTTACGGGAGGGTCACAGATACGCAGTATTTT
TRBD2,TRBJ2-7,TRBV20-1,few,CSASRTSGSYEQYF,TGCAGTGCTAGTCGGACTAGCGGGAGTTACGAGCAGTACTTC
NA,TRBJ2-1,TRBV12-3/TRBV12-4,few,CASSPTGYNEQFF,TGTGCCAGCAGTCCTACAGGGTACAATGAGCAGTTCTTC
TRBD2,TRBJ2-3,TRBV7-2,NA,CASSLRTSDADTQYF,TGTGCCAGCAGCTTAAGAACTAGCGACGCAGATACGCAGTATTTT
TRBD1,TRBJ1-2,TRBV7-6,NA,CASSLGAGGRDYGYTF,TGTGCCAGCAGCTTAGGCGCAGGGGGAAGGGACTATGGCTACACCTTC
NA,TRBJ2-7,TRBV20-1,many,CSAREDYEQYF,TGCAGTGCTAGAGAAGACTACGAGCAGTACTTC
TRBD2,TRBJ2-1,TRBV5-1,NA,CASSPGTIHNEQFF,TGCGCCAGCAGCCCGGGGACTATCCACAATGAGCAGTTCTTC
NA,TRBJ2-1,TRBV28,few,CASSVSSTGSSYNEQFF,TGTGCCAGCAGCGTATCCTCGACGGGGAGCTCCTACAATGAGCAGTTCTTC
TRBD1,TRBJ2-1,TRBV29-1,many,CSVVGTGGRNEQFF,TGCAGCGTTGTGGGCACAGGGGGAAGGAATGAGCAGTTCTTC
NA,TRBJ2-1,TRBV29-1,NA,CSADPYSSLGGNEQFF,TGCAGCGCTGACCCCTATTCCTCCCTCGGTGGGAATGAGCAGTTCTTC
NA,TRBJ1-1,TRBV7-2,many,CASSLVGLHTEAFF,TGTGCCAGCAGCTTAGTAGGTCTGCACACTGAAGCTTTCTTT
NA,TRBJ2-7,TRBV12-3/TRBV12-4,few,CASSTGPREQYF,TGTGCCAGCAGCACGGGACCGAGAGAGCAGTACTTC
NA,TRBJ2-1,TRBV5-1,few,CASSSIKSPWSEEQFF,TGCGCCAGCAGCTCGATCAAGAGCCCATGGTCGGAGGAGCAGTTCTTC
NA,TRBJ2-1,TRBV6-5,few,CASSSRAGEQFF,TGTGCCAGCAGTTCCAGGGCTGGCGAGCAGTTCTTC
NA,TRBJ2-7,TRBV6-2/TRBV6-3,few,CASTHRVFHEQYF,TGTGCCAGCACCCACCGTGTTTTCCACGAGCAGTACTTC
NA,TRBJ2-3,TRBV2,many,CASSEGLGGDTQYF,TGTGCCAGCAGTGAGGGGTTAGGGGGAGATACGCAGTATTTT
NA,TRBJ1-2,TRBV2,many,CVGRAANYGYTF,TGTGTGGGCAGGGCCGCTAACTATGGCTACACCTTC
NA,TRBJ2-7,TRBV6-2/TRBV6-3,many,CASSSPGTAGHEQYF,TGTGCCAGCAGCTCCCCCGGGACAGCGGGACACGAGCAGTACTTC
TRBD2,TRBJ2-3,TRBV2,few,CAIAGESTDTQYF,TGTGCCATAGCGGGGGAGAGCACAGATACGCAGTATTTT
NA,TRBJ2-2,TRBV12-3/TRBV12-4,NA,CASSPRGNTGELFF,TGTGCCAGCAGTCCCCGGGGGAATACCGGGGAGCTGTTTTTT
TRBD2,TRBJ2-3,TRBV12-3/TRBV12-4,NA,CASSFSGGADTQYF,TGTGCCAGCAGTTTTAGCGGGGGGGCAGATACGCAGTATTTT
TRBD1,TRBJ2-7,TRBV20-1,NA,CSARRDRASEQYF,TGCAGTGCTAGACGGGACAGGGCGTCCGAGCAGTACTTC
TRBD2,TRBJ2-1,TRBV7-2,few,CASSPGTSGIFNEQFF,TGTGCCAGCAGCCCTGGGACTAGCGGGATCTTCAATGAGCAGTTCTTC
NA,TRBJ2-5,TRBV2,NA,CASSGISIQTQYF,TGTGCCAGCAGTGGTATTTCCATCCAGACCCAGTACTTC
TRBD2,TRBJ2-1,TRBV28,NA,CASSFVTSSNEQFF,TGTGCCAGCAGTTTCGTGACTAGCAGCAATGAGCAGTTCTTC
NA,TRBJ1-1,TRBV9,medium-sized,CASSVGVGWGTEAFF,TGTGCCAGCAGCGTAGGAGTGGGCTGGGGCACTGAAGCTTTCTTT
TRBD2,TRBJ2-3,TRBV6-5,few,CASTPGEGQTDTQYF,TGTGCCAGCACCCCTGGGGAGGGGCAAACAGATACGCAGTATTTT
NA,TRBJ2-3,TRBV29-1,NA,CSVMGDTQYF,TGCAGCGTGATGGGGGATACGCAGTATTTT
TRBD1,TRBJ1-2,TRBV7-9,few,CASGPIGTDGYTF,TGTGCCAGCGGGCCTATCGGGACAGATGGCTACACCTTC
TRBD2,TRBJ2-1,TRBV29-1,many,CSVDIAGLYNEQFF,TGCAGCGTTGACATAGCGGGACTTTACAATGAGCAGTTCTTC
TRBD1,TRBJ2-7,TRBV11-2,NA,CASRTGLGGEQYF,TGTGCCAGCAGGACAGGGTTAGGAGGCGAGCAGTACTTC
TRBD1,TRBJ1-1,TRBV3-1,many,CASSPTGRVMNTEAFF,TGTGCCAGCAGCCCGACAGGGAGGGTCATGAACACTGAAGCTTTCTTT
NA,TRBJ2-3,TRBV11-2,NA,CASSLPDHAQYF,TGTGCCAGCAGCCTCCCGGACCACGCGCAGTATTTT
TRBD1,TRBJ1-1,TRBV14,few,CASSQQGVTEAFF,TGTGCCAGCAGCCAGCAGGGGGTTACTGAAGCTTTCTTT
TRBD1,TRBJ1-5,TRBV7-2,NA,CASSPDRETQPQHF,TGTGCCAGCAGCCCGGACAGGGAGACTCAGCCCCAGCATTTT
NA,TRBJ1-1,TRBV29-1,NA,CSVESQNTEAFF,TGCAGCGTTGAAAGCCAGAACACTGAAGCTTTCTTT
NA,TRBJ1-1,TRBV2,many,CASAGTAKTEAFF,TGTGCCAGCGCCGGGACGGCAAAAACTGAAGCTTTCTTT
NA,TRBJ1-1,TRBV20-1,many,CSAPPFGTEAFF,TGCAGTGCTCCCCCTTTTGGCACTGAAGCTTTCTTT
NA,TRBJ1-5,TRBV2,NA,CASSRQGRGGNQPQHF,TGTGCCAGCAGTAGGCAAGGCAGGGGTGGCAATCAGCCCCAGCATTTT
NA,TRBJ2-6,TRBV6-6,NA,CASSQEGNSGANILTF,TGTGCCAGCAGTCAGGAGGGGAACTCTGGGGCCAACATCCTGACTTTC
NA,TRBJ2-2,TRBV7-9,NA,CASSPVNTGELFF,TGTGCCAGCAGCCCGGTTAACACCGGGGAGCTGTTTTTT